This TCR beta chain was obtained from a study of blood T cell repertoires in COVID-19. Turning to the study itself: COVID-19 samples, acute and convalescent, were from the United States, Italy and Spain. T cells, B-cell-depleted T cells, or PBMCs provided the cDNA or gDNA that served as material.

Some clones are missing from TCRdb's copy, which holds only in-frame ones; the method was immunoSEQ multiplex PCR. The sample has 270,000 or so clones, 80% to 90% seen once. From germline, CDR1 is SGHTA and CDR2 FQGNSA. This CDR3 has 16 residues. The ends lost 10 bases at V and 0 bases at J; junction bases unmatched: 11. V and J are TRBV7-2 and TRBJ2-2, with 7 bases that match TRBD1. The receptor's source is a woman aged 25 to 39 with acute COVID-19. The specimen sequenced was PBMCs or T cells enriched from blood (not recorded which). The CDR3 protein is CATQDRPKSNTGELFF. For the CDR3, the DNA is TGTGCCACCCAGGACAGGCCAAAATCGAACACCGGGGAGCTGTTTTTT.